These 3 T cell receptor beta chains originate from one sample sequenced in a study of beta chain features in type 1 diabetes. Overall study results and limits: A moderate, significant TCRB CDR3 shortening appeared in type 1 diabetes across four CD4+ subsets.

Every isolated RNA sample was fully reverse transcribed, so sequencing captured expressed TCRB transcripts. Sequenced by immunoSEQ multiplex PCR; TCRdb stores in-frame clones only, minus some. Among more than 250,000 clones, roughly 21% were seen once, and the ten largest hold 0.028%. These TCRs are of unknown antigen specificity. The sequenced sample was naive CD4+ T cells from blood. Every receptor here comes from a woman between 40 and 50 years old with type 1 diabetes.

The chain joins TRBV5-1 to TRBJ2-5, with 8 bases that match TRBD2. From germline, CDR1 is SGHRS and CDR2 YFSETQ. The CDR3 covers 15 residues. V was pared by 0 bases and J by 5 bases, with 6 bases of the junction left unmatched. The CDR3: CASSLGPAGVETQYF. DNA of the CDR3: TGCGCCAGCAGCTTGGGTCCAGCGGGGGTGGAGACCCAGTACTTC.

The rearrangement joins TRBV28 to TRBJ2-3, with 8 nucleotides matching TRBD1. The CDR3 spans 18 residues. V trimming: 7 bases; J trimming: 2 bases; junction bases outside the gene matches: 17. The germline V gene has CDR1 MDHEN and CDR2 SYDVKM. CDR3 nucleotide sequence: TGTGCCAGCAACGGACAGGGAACATCAGCCATCCTCACAGATACGCAGTATTTT. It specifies CASNGQGTSAILTDTQYF.

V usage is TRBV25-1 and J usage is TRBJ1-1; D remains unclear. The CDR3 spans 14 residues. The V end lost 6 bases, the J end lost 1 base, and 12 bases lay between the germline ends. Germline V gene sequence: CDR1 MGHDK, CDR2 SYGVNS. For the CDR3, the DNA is TGTGCCAGCAGGGAGAGGGTGGGGAACACTGAAGCTTTCTTT. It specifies CASRERVGNTEAFF. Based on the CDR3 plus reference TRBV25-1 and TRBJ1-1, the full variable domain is EADIYQTPRYLVIGTGKKITLECSQTMGHDKMYWYQQDPGMELHLIHYSYGVNSTEKGDLSSESTVSRIRTEHFPLTLESARPSHTSQYLCASRERVGNTEAFFGQGTRLTVV.